Each of the 9 T cell receptor beta chains below was sequenced from the same sample in a study of response to subunit inactivated influenza vaccine. TCRdb reanalysed the RT-PCR reads using MiXCR and keeps one entry per CDR3 protein. The sample shows more than 550,000 distinct CDR3 sequences, 11% of them seen only once. The data were also submitted as part of a second study, on T cells expressing NK-cell markers. That work states: A 5'RACE template switching approach incorporating UMIs was used to make TCR beta cDNA.

This specimen was PBMCs from blood, taken on the day of vaccination. The receptors stem from a man aged 45-65 years who received an inactivated influenza vaccine.

V gene TRBV10-3 combines with J gene TRBJ2-2; 8 bases are shared with TRBD2. The V gene end was trimmed by 7 bases and the J gene end by 1 base; junction bases not matched to a gene: 5. This CDR3 has 15 amino acids. Germline values: CDR1 ENHRY, CDR2 SYGVKD. CDR3 sequence: CAITSGGLNTGELFF. The DNA of the CDR3 is TGTGCCATCACCAGCGGGGGTCTGAACACCGGGGAGCTGTTTTTT.

The chain has TRBV7-9 and TRBJ2-3, with D uncertain. V gave up 5 bases and J gave up 2 bases, with 11 bases separating them. Germline lookup yields CDR1 SEHNR and CDR2 FQNEAQ (reference sequence). The CDR3 consists of 14 residues. CDR3 in amino acids: CASSLSVNTDTQYF. CDR3 coding DNA: TGTGCCAGCAGCCTTTCAGTGAACACAGATACGCAGTATTTT.

This clonotype was detected ten times or more. The V and J genes are TRBV18 and TRBJ1-6, with unresolved D. The CDR3 runs to 15 residues. The V gene's germline CDR1 is KGHSH and CDR2 LQKENI. The germline V and J ends were trimmed by 0 bases and 6 bases, with 9 bases remaining between them. The CDR3 nucleotides are TGTGCCAGCTCACCACCGAACGCGGCTAATTCACCCCTCCACTTT. Protein: CASSPPNAANSPLHF.

The V gene is TRBV20-1, the J gene TRBJ2-2, with D perhaps matching TRBD2 (6 bases). This CDR3 spans 14 amino acids. The V gene lost 2 bases and the J gene lost 6 bases, with 13 bases spanning the gap. CDR1 and CDR2 (germline): DFQATT, SNEGSKA (reference sequence). For the CDR3, the DNA is TGCAGTGCTAGAATCACGGGGGTCTCCGGGGAGCTGTTTTTT. It specifies CSARITGVSGELFF.

This clonotype was picked up a small number of times. The chain carries TRBV2 and TRBJ2-1; D gene ambiguous. The germline V and J ends were trimmed by 9 bases and 0 bases, with 12 bases remaining between them. The CDR3 covers 14 residues. Germline V gene sequence: CDR1 SNHLY, CDR2 FYNNEI. The DNA for the CDR3 is TGTGCCAGTAGAGCCGACCGCTCCTACAATGAGCAGTTCTTC. The encoded protein is CASRADRSYNEQFF.

This clonotype appeared a few times. The J gene is TRBJ1-1, the V gene TRBV30; D might be TRBD1 (5 bases). V lost 2 bases and J lost 1, with 11 bases in between. Germline V lookup: CDR1 GTSNPN, CDR2 SVGIG (reference sequence). This CDR3 has 14 residues. The CDR3 protein is CAWSTGTGNTEAFF. In nucleotides, the CDR3 is TGTGCCTGGAGTACCGGGACGGGGAACACTGAAGCTTTCTTT.

This clonotype occurred a few times. V gene TRBV5-1 combines with J gene TRBJ1-2; D is possibly TRBD1 (5 bases). The CDR3 has 15 amino acids. The V gene's germline CDR1 is SGHRS and CDR2 YFSETQ. Between the trimmed V and J ends, which lost 5 bases and 5 bases, there was a span of 19 bases. This CDR3 is CASRTSGDSLYGYTF. CDR3 coding DNA: TGCGCCAGCAGAACGAGTGGAGACAGCTTATATGGCTACACCTTC.

In this sample, this clonotype turned up a few times. This chain uses TRBV12-3 or TRBV12-4 with TRBJ2-2, with TRBD1 matching 10 bases. The CDR3 runs 15 residues. V trimming: 7 bases; J trimming: 6 bases; junction bases outside the gene matches: 8. The CDR3 nucleotides read TGTGCCAGCACCCCGGGACAGGGGTATTCCGGGGAGCTGTTTTTT. Its protein is CASTPGQGYSGELFF.

This clonotype was detected many times. The CDR3 DNA reads TGTGCCTGGAGCGCTGCCTACGAGCAGTACTTC. It yields the protein CAWSAAYEQYF. The gene calls are TRBV30 and TRBJ2-7; no firm D call. The V gene's germline CDR1 is GTSNPN and CDR2 SVGIG (reference sequence). This CDR3 region has 11 residues. V dropped 3 bases and J dropped 2 bases, with 5 bases sitting between them.